This T cell receptor (beta chain) originates from a study of blood T cell repertoires in COVID-19. Study at large: COVID-19 samples, acute and convalescent, were from the United States, Italy and Spain. T cells, B-cell-depleted T cells, or PBMCs supplied cDNA or gDNA.

Germline CDR1 is MNHEY and CDR2 is SVGEGT. V dropped 5 bases and J dropped 0 bases, with 11 bases sitting between them. The CDR3 loop spans 15 amino acids. In the authors' workflow: Amplified reference gene primers provided the basis for estimating nucleated cell counts. Clones were read by immunoSEQ multiplex PCR, and TCRdb kept only the in-frame ones, dropping some. V and J calls plus clone size are reproduced from that table; the DNA served to infer D and trimming. This table has 100,000 or so clones, around 90% appearing once. The source material was peripheral blood. The genes are TRBV6-2 or TRBV6-3 and TRBJ2-1, with D perhaps TRBD2 (5 bases). The source of this sequence is a man younger than 35 with acute or convalescent COVID-19. CDR3 nucleotides: TGTGCCAGCAGTCCCCGACTACCCTCCTACAATGAGCAGTTCTTC. This gives the protein CASSPRLPSYNEQFF.